What follows are 4 T cell receptor beta chains derived from one specimen sequenced in a study of blood T cell repertoires in COVID-19. The protocol was immunoSEQ multiplex PCR, while the TCRdb copy is restricted to in-frame clones and leaves out a portion. The repertoire has 25,000 to 35,000 clones, 90% to 95% of them found once; the top ten carry approximately 9.6%. Material for sequencing was peripheral blood. The source of these receptors is a human donor with active COVID-19. The donor label of this sample is uncertain.

The rearrangement joins TRBV5-1 to TRBJ2-1; maybe TRBD2 (6 bases). The CDR3 is 15 amino acids. The ends were cut back, 0 bases at V and 5 bases at J, with 12 bases in the middle. Looked up from germline, CDR1 is SGHRS and CDR2 is YFSETQ. The CDR3 DNA is TGCGCCAGCAGCTTGGCCGGGAGAACCGACAATGAGCAGTTCTTC. Amino acid sequence: CASSLAGRTDNEQFF.

The V call is TRBV7-2, the J call TRBJ1-4; tentative D call: TRBD1 (6 bases). Per the germline V gene, CDR1 is SGHTA and CDR2 is FQGNSA. The CDR3 runs 15 residues. Trimming shortened V by 1 base and J by 2 bases, and 8 bases separated the two germline ends. CDR3 in DNA: TGTGCCAGCAGCTTAGGGGGGGGCACTAATGAAAAACTGTTTTTT. Encoded protein: CASSLGGGTNEKLFF.

This clone has only a few counts. The J gene is TRBJ2-2, the V gene TRBV5-6, with 8 bases lining up with TRBD2. CDR3 length: 15 amino acids. Looked up from germline, CDR1 is SGHDT and CDR2 is YYEEEE. V dropped 0 bases and J dropped 4; count of bases not matched to a gene: 2. The CDR3 loop is CASSLGRGATGELFF. Here the CDR3 DNA reads TGTGCCAGCAGCTTGGGGCGGGGGGCCACCGGGGAGCTGTTTTTT.

The V gene is TRBV21-1, the J gene TRBJ1-2; the listed D gene, TRBD1, was not tested against the DNA. TRBV21-1 is designated a pseudogene. This CDR3 has 19 residues. The CDR3 reads CASSKASPQVSYPIHGYTF. The DNA of the CDR3 is TGTGCCAGCAGCAAAGCCTCCCCTCAGGTATCCTATCCTATCCATGGCTACACCTTC.